This T cell receptor beta chain was sequenced in a study of shared clonotypes between healthy human individuals. Study-level findings and limits: The represented genetic and exposure-history diversity was limited by the small number of donors.

The data were produced by immunoSEQ multiplex PCR, yet TCRdb's version contains in-frame clones alone and is incomplete. The table records a few million clones, roughly nine tenths of them present only once. Per the germline V gene, CDR1 is MGHRA and CDR2 is YSYEKL. The CDR3 runs to 19 residues. Unmatched junction bases numbered 10, after V lost 3 bases and J lost 0 bases. To note about this clone: Antigen: not known.

Sequenced: naive CD4+ T cells sorted from blood. Subset denoted: CD45RA+ positively selected. The chain links TRBV4-1 to TRBJ1-6; 8 positions match TRBD1. The sequence came from a young man in good health. CDR3: CASSHGQGEGSSYNSPLHF. Written as DNA, the CDR3 is TGCGCCAGCAGCCACGGACAGGGTGAGGGGAGCTCCTATAATTCACCCCTCCACTTT.